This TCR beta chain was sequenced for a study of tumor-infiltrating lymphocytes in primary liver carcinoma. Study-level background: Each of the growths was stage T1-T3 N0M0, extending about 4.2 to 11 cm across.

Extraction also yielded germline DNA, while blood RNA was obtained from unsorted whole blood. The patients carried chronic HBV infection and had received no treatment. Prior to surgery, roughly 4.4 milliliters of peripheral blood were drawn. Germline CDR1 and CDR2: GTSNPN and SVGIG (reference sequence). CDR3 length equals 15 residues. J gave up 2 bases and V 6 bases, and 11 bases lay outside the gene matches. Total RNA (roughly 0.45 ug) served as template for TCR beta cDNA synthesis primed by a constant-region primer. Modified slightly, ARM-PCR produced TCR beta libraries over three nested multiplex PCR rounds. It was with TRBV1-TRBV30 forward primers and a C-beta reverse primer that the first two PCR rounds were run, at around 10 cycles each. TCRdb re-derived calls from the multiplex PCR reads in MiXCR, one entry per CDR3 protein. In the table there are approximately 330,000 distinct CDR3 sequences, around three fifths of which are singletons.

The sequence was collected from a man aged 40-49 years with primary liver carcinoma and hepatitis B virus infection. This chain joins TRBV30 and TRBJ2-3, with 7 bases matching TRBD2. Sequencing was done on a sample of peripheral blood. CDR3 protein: CACWNERENTDTQYF. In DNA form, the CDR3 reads TGTGCCTGTTGGAATGAGCGGGAAAACACAGATACGCAGTATTTT.